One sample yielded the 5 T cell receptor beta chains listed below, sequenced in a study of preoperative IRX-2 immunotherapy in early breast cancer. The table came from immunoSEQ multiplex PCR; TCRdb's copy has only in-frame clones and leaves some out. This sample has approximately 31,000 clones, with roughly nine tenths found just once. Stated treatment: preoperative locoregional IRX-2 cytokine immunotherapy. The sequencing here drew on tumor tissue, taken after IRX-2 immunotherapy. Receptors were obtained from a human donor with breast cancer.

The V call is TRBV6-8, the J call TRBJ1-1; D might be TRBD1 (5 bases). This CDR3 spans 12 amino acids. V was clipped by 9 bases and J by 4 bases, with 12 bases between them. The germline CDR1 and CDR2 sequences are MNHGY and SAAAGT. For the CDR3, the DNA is TGTGCCAGTCGGGTCGGGGGCACTGAAGCTTTCTTT. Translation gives CASRVGGTEAFF.

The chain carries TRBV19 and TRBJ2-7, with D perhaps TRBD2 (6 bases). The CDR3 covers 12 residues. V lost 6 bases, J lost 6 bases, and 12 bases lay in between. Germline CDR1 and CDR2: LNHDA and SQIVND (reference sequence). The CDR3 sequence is CASSGGFGEQYF. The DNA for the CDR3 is TGTGCCAGTAGCGGGGGATTCGGCGAGCAGTACTTC.

This chain's CDR3 is CASSLGGGTVGELFF. CDR3 DNA: TGCGCCAGCAGCTTGGGAGGCGGAACGGTCGGGGAGCTGTTTTTT. The chain combines TRBV5-1 with TRBJ2-2; D call uncertain. Trimming took off 0 bases at V and 7 bases at J, with 13 bases between the two ends. Germline CDR1 is SGHRS and CDR2 is YFSETQ. The CDR3 extends over 15 amino acids.

The CDR3 region has the DNA TGTGCCAGCTCACCCTCAGCAGGGACTAATGAAAAACTGTTTTTT. Translating gives CASSPSAGTNEKLFF. The chain has TRBV18 and TRBJ1-4; weak D call: TRBD1 (5 bases). This CDR3 has 15 residues. V was cut by 3 bases and J by 2 bases, with 10 bases left in between. CDR1 KGHSH and CDR2 LQKENI come from the germline V gene.

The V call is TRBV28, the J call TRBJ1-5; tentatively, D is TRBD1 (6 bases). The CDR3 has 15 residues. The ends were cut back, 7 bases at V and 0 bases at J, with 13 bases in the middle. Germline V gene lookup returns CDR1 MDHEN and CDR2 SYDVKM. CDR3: CASKPTRGSNQPQHF. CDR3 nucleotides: TGTGCCAGCAAGCCAACCAGGGGTAGCAATCAGCCCCAGCATTTT.